This TCR beta chain was identified during a study of identifying expanded T cells in peripheral blood. The study, taken as a whole, reports: Clone count variance between approximately two-week samples rose with total template count. About 1.2 clones differed between technical replicates, versus around 15 and 19 over time.

Collection occurred without any documented infections or immune events in donors. Assay: immunoSEQ multiplex PCR; the TCRdb copy retains only in-frame clones and omits some. The sample shows tens of thousands of clones, roughly 89% of them seen only once. V gave up 5 bases and J gave up 10 bases; unmatched junction bases: 11. The CDR3 has 14 amino acids. Germline-derived CDR1 and CDR2 are MNHEY and SMNVEV (reference sequence). Points on this clone: Its specificity is not known.

The clonotype comes from a person aged 18 to 75 in good health. Input material: blood. The genes are TRBV27 and TRBJ2-1, with 7 bases aligning to TRBD1. The CDR3 sequence is CASSLGQIPQEQFF. The CDR3 nucleotides read TGTGCCAGCAGTCTGGGACAGATCCCGCAGGAGCAGTTCTTC.